Reported below is one T cell receptor beta chain. Its cognate antigen is unknown. In germline, CDR1 is SGHTA, CDR2 FQGNSA. Trimming cost V 1 base and J 7 bases, with 11 bases left between them. CDR3 length equals 14 residues. The sample originates from a study of cytomegalovirus exposure and HLA in healthy donors. The PCR ran on 60 Vbeta and 13 Jbeta primers. Under the authors' procedure: In a later analysis, roughly 10 million of some 80 million unique beta chains occurred in at least two donors. Method: immunoSEQ multiplex PCR; TCRdb's copy keeps in-frame clones and lacks some. From that table come the V and J calls and clone size; the DNA was used to work out D and trimming. The sample has fewer than 200,000 clones, roughly 84% seen once. Regarding the study as a whole: Presence/absence analyses supposed approximately even sequencing depth among donors. An Asian-associated ancestry cluster reportedly showed fewer N-insertions than the approximately 690-donor mean in a later analysis. The authors confirmed in vitro that a few CMV-associated chains were specific for CMV antigens.

The chain carries TRBV7-2 and TRBJ2-4; D is unclear. The sequence was obtained from a male donor in good health and CMV-seronegative. The sample consisted of PBMCs. The CDR3 region is CASSLGIAGNIQYF. The CDR3 nucleotides read TGTGCCAGCAGCTTAGGTATAGCTGGGAACATTCAGTACTTC.